The clone carrying this TCR beta chain was observed a handful of times. This entry belongs to a study of cytotoxic CD8 clonotypes in ibrutinib-treated CLL. The overall study: Treatment had run for a median about 12 months, range 6 to 36, when response samples were taken. A mean of around 250,000 productive templates and over 85,000 productive rearrangements was obtained per sample.

The CDR3 covers 13 residues. V gave up 3 bases and J gave up 2 bases; unmatched junction bases: 1. Germline CDR1 and CDR2: SQVTM and ANQGSEA. TCRdb's table, derived via immunoSEQ multiplex PCR, lists solely in-frame clones and lacks some. Of about 12,000 clones in the sample, approximately 67% were seen once. The chain combines TRBV29-1 with TRBJ1-3; 7 nucleotides agree with TRBD1. The origin of this receptor is a human donor with chronic lymphocytic leukemia. Specimen: PBMCs, collected before ibrutinib treatment. The CDR3 region has the DNA TGCAGCGTTGACACAGGGGCTGGAAACACCATATATTTT. Translated: CSVDTGAGNTIYF.